This TCR beta chain was sequenced for a study of shared clonotypes between healthy human individuals. The assay was immunoSEQ multiplex PCR, and TCRdb's table has in-frame clones only and misses some. This sample carries some 1.4 million clones, 95% to 97% of them seen once, and the ten largest clones take 1.2%. Only Caucasian adults living in Nashville, Tennessee made up the donor group. Notes on this clone: Its specificity is unknown.

Whole-study results and caveats: Naive subsets usually exceeded memory subsets in estimated richness. Compared with clonotypes that all four donors shared, non-shared clonotypes had lower generation probabilities.

The sequence was obtained from a man aged 30 to 45 in good health. The sample comprised naive CD4+ T cells sorted from blood. Subset in this sample: CD45RA+ positively selected.

CDR3 region: CASSPLLAAGGKETQYF. DNA of the CDR3: TGTGCCAGCAGCCCCCTCCTTGCAGCGGGAGGGAAAGAGACCCAGTACTTC. The rearrangement uses TRBV5-6 and TRBJ2-5; 10 bases match TRBD2. The length of the CDR3 is 17 residues. With V trimmed by 4 bases and J by 3 bases, 12 bases remained unmatched. Germline V gene data show CDR1 as SGHDT and CDR2 as YYEEEE.